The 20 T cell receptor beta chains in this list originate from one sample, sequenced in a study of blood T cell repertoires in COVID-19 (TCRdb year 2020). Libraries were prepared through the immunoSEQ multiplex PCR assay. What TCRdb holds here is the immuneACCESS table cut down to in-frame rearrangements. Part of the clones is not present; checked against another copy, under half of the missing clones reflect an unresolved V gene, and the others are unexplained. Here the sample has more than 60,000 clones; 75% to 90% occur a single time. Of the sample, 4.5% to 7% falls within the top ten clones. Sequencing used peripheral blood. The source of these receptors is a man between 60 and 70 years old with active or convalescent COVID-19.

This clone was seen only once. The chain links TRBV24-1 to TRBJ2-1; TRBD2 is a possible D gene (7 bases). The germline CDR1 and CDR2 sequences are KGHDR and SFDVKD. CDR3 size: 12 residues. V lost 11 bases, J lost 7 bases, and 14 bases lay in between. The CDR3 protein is CASRGGGNEQFF. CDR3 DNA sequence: TGTGCCAGCCGAGGGGGGGGGAATGAGCAGTTCTTC.

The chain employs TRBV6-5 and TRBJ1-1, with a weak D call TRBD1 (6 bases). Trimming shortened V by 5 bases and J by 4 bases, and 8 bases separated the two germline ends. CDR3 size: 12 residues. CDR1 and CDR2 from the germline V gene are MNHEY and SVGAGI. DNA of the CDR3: TGTGCCAGCAGTCGACAGGCCACTGAAGCTTTCTTT. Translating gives CASSRQATEAFF.

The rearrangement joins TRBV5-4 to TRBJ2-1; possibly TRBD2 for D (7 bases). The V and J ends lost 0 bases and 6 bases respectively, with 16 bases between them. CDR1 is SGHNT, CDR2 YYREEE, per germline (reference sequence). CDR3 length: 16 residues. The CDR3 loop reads CASSLDGGGPLNEQFF. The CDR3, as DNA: TGTGCCAGCAGCTTGGATGGGGGGGGGCCTCTCAATGAGCAGTTCTTC.

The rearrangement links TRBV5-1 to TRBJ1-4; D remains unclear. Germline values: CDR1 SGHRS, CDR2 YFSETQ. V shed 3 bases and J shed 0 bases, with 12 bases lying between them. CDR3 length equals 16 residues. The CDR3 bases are TGCGCCAGCAGCTCGGGAGGCGTGGCAACTAATGAAAAACTGTTTTTT. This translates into CASSSGGVATNEKLFF. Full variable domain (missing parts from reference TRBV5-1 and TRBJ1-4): KAGVTQTPRYLIKTRGQQVTLSCSPISGHRSVSWYQQTPGQGLQFLFEYFSETQRNKGNFPGRFSGRQFSNSRSEMNVSTLELGDSALYLCASSSGGVATNEKLFFGSGTQLSVL.

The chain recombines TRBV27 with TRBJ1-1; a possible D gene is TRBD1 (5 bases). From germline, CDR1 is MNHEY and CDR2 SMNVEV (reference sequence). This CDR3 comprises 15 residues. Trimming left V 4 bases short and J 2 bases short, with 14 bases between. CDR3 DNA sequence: TGTGCCAGCAGTTCGGGCAGGGCGTTAAACACTGAAGCTTTCTTT. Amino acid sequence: CASSSGRALNTEAFF.

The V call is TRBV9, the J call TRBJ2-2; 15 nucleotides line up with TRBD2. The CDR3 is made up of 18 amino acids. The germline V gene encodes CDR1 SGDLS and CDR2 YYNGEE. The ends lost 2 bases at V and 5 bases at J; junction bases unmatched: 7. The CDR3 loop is CASSVLGLAGGGTGELFF. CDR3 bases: TGTGCCAGCAGCGTGCTGGGACTAGCGGGGGGAGGGACCGGGGAGCTGTTTTTT.

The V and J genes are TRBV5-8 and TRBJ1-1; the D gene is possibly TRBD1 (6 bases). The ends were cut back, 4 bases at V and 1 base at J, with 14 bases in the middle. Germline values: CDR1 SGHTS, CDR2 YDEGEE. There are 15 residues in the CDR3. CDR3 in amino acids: CASSRRGATNTEAFF. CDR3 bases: TGTGCCAGCAGCCGGCGGGGGGCAACGAACACTGAAGCTTTCTTT.

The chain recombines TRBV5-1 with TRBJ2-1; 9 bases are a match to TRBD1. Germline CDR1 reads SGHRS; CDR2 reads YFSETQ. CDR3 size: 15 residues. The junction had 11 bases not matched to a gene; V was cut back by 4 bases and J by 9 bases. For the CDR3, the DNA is TGCGCCAGCAGCGTGCTTCAGACAGGGGGAGGTGAGCAGTTCTTC. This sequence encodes CASSVLQTGGGEQFF. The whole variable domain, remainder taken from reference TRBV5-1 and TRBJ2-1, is KAGVTQTPRYLIKTRGQQVTLSCSPISGHRSVSWYQQTPGQGLQFLFEYFSETQRNKGNFPGRFSGRQFSNSRSEMNVSTLELGDSALYLCASSVLQTGGGEQFFGPGTRLTVL.

The CDR3 coding sequence is TGTGCCAGCAGCGCGGACAGGATGAACACTGAAGCTTTCTTT. Translation gives CASSADRMNTEAFF. The chain recombines TRBV9 with TRBJ1-1; 7 bases fit TRBD1. V gave up 3 bases and J gave up 0 bases; unmatched junction bases: 2. Germline CDR1 and CDR2: SGDLS and YYNGEE. CDR3 length: 14 amino acids.

This chain's CDR3 is CASSYSRVGRNEQFF. CDR3 in DNA: TGTGCCAGCAGTTACTCCAGGGTAGGACGGAATGAGCAGTTCTTC. The chain combines TRBV6-2 or TRBV6-3 with TRBJ2-1; a possible D gene is TRBD1 (5 bases). The V and J ends lost 0 bases and 7 bases respectively, with 13 bases between them. Per the germline V gene, CDR1 is MNHEY and CDR2 is SVGEGT. The CDR3 length is 15 residues.

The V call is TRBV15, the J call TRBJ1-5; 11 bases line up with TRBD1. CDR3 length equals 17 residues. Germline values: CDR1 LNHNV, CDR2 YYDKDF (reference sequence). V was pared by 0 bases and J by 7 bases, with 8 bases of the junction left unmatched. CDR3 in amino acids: CATSRDRGGDRGQPQHF. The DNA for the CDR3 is TGTGCCACCAGCAGAGATCGGGGTGGGGACAGGGGGCAGCCCCAGCATTTT. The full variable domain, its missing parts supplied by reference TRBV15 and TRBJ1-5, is DAMVIQNPRYQVTQFGKPVTLSCSQTLNHNVMYWYQQKSSQAPKLLFHYYDKDFNNEADTPDNFQSRRPNTSFCFLDIRSPGLGDTAMYLCATSRDRGGDRGQPQHFGDGTRLSIL.

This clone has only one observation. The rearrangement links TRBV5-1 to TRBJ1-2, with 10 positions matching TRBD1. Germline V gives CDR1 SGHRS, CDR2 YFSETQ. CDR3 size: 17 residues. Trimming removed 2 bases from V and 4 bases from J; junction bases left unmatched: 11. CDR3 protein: CASSLGTGVMEGYGYTF. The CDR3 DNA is TGCGCCAGCAGCTTAGGGACAGGGGTAATGGAGGGCTATGGCTACACCTTC.

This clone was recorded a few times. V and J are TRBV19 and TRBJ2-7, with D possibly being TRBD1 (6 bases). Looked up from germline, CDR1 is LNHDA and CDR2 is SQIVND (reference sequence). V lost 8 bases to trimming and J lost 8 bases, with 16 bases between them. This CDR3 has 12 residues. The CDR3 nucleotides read TGTGCCAGTGGTGGAGGTGGGGGCAAGCAGTACTTC. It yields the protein CASGGGGGKQYF.

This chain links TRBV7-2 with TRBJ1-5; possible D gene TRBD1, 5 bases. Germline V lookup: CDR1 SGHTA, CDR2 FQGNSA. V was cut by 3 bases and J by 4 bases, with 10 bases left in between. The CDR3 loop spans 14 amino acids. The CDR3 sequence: CASSFRQTNQPQHF. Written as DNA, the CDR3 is TGTGCCAGCAGCTTTCGACAGACTAATCAGCCCCAGCATTTT.

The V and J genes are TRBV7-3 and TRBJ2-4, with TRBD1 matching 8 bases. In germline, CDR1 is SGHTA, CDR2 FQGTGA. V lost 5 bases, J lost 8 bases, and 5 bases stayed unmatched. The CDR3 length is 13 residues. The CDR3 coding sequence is TGTGCCAGCAGCCTACCGGGACAGGACATTCAGTACTTC. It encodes CASSLPGQDIQYF.

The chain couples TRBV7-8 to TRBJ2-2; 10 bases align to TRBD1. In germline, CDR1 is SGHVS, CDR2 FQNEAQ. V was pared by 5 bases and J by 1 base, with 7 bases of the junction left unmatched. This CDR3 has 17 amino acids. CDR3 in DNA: TGTGCCAGCAGCCCGGGACAGGGGATTCGGAACACCGGGGAGCTGTTTTTT. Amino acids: CASSPGQGIRNTGELFF. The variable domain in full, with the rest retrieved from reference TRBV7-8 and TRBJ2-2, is GAGVSQSPRYKVAKRGQDVALRCDPISGHVSLFWYQQALGQGPEFLTYFQNEAQLDKSGLPSDRFFAERPEGSVSTLKIQRTQQEDSAVYLCASSPGQGIRNTGELFFGEGSRLTVL.

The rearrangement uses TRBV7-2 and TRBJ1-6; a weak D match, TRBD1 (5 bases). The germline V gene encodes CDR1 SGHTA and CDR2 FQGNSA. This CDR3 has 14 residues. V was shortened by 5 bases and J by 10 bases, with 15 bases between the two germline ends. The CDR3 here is CASSPGQGMSPLHF. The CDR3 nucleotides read TGTGCCAGCAGCCCAGGCCAGGGTATGTCACCCCTCCACTTT.

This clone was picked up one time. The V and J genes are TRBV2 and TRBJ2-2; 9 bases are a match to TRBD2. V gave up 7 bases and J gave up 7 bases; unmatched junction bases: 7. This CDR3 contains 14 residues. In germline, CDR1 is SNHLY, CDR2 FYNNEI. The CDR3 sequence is CASKAGGLNGELFF. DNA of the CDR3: TGTGCCAGCAAGGCGGGGGGGCTTAACGGGGAGCTGTTTTTT.

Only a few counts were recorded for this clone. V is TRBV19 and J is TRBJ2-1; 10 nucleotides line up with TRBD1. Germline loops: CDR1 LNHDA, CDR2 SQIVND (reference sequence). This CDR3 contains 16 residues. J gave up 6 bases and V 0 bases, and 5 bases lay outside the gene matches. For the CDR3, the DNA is TGTGCCAGTAGTATAGAGGGGGGGACAGGGGTCAATGAGCAGTTCTTC. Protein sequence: CASSIEGGTGVNEQFF.

The chain's CDR3 is CASSLGRTGGVEQYF. The CDR3 DNA reads as TGTGCCAGCAGCTTGGGGAGGACAGGGGGCGTCGAGCAGTACTTC. The gene calls are TRBV5-5 and TRBJ2-7; 11 positions match TRBD1. Germline V gene sequence: CDR1 SGHKS, CDR2 YYEKEE (reference sequence). The CDR3 has 15 residues. V gave up 0 bases and J gave up 6 bases; unmatched junction bases: 5.